This T cell receptor beta chain was observed in a study of blood T cell repertoires in COVID-19. Clones were read by immunoSEQ multiplex PCR, and TCRdb kept only the in-frame ones, dropping some. Found here are approximately 100,000 clones, about 86% of them singletons; the top ten hold less than 3%. This CDR3 comprises 13 residues. Trimming removed 8 bases at V and 4 bases at J, with 12 bases between. The V gene's germline CDR1 is MDHEN and CDR2 SYDVKM. The V and J genes are TRBV28 and TRBJ1-5; D is ambiguous. Sample: PBMCs or T cells enriched from blood (not recorded which). This receptor was identified in a woman aged 45-65 years who had recovered from COVID-19. The CDR3: CASGWETNQPQHF. The CDR3 DNA follows: TGTGCCAGCGGGTGGGAGACTAATCAGCCCCAGCATTTT.